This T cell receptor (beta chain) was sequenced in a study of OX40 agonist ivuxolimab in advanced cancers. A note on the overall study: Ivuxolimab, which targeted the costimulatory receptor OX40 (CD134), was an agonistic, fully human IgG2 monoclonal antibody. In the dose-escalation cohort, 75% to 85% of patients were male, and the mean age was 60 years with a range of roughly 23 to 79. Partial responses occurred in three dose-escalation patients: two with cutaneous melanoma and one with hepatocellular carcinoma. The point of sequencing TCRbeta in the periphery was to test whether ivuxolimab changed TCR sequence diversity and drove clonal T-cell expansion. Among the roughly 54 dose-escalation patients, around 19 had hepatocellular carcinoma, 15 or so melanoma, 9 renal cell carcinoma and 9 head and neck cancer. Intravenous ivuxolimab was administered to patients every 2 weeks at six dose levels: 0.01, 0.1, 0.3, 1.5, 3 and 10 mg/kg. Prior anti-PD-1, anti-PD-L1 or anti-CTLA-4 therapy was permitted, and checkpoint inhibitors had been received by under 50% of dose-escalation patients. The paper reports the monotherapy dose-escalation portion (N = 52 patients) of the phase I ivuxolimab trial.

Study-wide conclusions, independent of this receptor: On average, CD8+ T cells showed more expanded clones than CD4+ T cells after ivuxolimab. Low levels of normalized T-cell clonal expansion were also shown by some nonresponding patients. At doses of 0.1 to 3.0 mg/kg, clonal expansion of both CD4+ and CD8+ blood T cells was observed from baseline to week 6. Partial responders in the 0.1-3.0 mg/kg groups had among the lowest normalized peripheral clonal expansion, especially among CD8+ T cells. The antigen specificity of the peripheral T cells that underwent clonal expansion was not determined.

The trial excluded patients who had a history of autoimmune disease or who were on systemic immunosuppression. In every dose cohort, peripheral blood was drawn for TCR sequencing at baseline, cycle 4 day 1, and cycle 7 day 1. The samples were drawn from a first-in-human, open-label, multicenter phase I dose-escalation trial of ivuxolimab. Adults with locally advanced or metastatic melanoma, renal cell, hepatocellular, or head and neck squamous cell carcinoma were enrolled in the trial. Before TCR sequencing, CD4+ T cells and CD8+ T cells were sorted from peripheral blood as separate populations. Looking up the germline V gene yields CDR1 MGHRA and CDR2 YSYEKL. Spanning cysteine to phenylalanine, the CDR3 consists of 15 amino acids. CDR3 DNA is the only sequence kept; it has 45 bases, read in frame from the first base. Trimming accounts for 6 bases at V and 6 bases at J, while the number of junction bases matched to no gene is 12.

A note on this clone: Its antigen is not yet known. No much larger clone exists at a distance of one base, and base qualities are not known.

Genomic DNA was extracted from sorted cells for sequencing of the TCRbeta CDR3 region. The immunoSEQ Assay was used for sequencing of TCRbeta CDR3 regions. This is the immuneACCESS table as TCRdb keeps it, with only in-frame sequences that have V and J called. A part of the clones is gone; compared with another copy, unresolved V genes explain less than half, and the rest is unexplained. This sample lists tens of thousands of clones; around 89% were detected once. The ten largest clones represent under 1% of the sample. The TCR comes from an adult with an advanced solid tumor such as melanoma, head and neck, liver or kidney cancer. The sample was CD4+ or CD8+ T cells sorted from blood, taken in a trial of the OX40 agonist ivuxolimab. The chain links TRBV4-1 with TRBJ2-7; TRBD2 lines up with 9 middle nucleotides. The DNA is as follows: TGCGCCAGCAGGCGGTTAGCGGGAGAGGTGGGCGAGCAGTACTTC. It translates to CASRRLAGEVGEQYF.